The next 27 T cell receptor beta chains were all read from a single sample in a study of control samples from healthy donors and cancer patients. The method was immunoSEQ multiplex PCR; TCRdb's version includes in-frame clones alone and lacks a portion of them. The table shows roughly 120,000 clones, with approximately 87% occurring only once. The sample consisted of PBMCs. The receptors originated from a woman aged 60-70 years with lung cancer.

Written as DNA, the CDR3 is TGTGCCAGCAGCCCAGGACTAGCGGGAGGTTTAGAGACCCAGTACTTC. Translating gives CASSPGLAGGLETQYF. V is TRBV9 and J is TRBJ2-5; 14 bases line up with TRBD2. Per germline, CDR1 SGDLS and CDR2 YYNGEE. V lost 4 bases, J lost 4 bases, and 6 bases stayed unmatched. The CDR3 has 16 residues. Filled out from reference TRBV9 and TRBJ2-5, the complete variable domain reads DSGVTQTPKHLITATGQRVTLRCSPRSGDLSVYWYQQSLDQGLQFLIQYYNGEERAKGNILERFSAQQFPDLHSELNLSSLELGDSALYFCASSPGLAGGLETQYFGPGTRLLVL.

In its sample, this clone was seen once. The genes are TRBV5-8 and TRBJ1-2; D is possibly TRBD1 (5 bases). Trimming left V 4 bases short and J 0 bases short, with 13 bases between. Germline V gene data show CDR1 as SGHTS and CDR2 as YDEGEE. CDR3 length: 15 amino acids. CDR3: CASSRRGGSNYGYTF. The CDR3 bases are TGTGCCAGCAGCCGGAGGGGTGGCTCTAACTATGGCTACACCTTC.

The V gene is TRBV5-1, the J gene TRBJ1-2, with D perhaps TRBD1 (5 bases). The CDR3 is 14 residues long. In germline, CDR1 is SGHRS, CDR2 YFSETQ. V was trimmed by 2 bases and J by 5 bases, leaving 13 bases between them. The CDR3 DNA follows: TGCGCCAGCAGCTTCGGGACGGACCAATATGGCTACACCTTC. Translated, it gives CASSFGTDQYGYTF.

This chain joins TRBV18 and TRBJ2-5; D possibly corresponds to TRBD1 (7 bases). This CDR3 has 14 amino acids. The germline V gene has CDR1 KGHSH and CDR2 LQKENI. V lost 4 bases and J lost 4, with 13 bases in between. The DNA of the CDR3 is TGTGCCAGCTCACGAAACAGGGGAGGAGAGACCCAGTACTTC. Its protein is CASSRNRGGETQYF.

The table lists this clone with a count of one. CDR3 residues: CATSRDTGWIVEAFF. CDR3 DNA sequence: TGTGCCACCAGCAGAGATACGGGATGGATCGTTGAAGCTTTCTTT. The chain carries TRBV15 and TRBJ1-1; unclear D gene. This CDR3 comprises 15 residues. Trimming pared 0 bases from V and 7 bases from J, leaving 15 bases between. Germline CDR1 LNHNV, CDR2 YYDKDF (reference sequence).

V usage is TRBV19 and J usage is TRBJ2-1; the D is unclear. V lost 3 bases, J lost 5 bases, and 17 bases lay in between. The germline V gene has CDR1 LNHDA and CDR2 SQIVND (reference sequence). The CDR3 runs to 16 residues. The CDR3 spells CASSIGPQAMDNEQFF. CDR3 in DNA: TGTGCCAGTAGTATTGGGCCTCAGGCAATGGACAATGAGCAGTTCTTC.

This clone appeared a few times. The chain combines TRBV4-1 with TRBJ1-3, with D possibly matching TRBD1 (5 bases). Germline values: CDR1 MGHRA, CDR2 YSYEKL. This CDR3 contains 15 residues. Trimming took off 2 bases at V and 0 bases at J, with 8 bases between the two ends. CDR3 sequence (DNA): TGCGCCAGCAGCCAAATAGGGGTCTCTGGAAACACCATATATTTT. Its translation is CASSQIGVSGNTIYF.

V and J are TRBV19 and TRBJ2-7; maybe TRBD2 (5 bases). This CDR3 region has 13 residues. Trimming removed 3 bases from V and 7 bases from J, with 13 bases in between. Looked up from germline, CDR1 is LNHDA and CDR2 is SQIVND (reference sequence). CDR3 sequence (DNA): TGTGCCAGTAGTATCGGGGTGTCGGGAGAGCAGTACTTC. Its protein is CASSIGVSGEQYF.

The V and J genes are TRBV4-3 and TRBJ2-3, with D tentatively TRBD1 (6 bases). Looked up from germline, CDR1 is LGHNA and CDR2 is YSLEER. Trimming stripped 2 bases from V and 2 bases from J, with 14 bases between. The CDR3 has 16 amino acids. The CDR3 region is CASSQMGHGATDTQYF. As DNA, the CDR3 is TGCGCCAGCAGCCAAATGGGACACGGGGCCACAGATACGCAGTATTTT.

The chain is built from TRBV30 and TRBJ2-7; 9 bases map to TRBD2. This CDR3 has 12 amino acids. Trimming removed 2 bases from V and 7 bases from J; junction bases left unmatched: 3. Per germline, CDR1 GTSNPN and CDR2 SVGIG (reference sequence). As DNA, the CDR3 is TGTGCCTGGAGTAGCGGGAGGAGGGAGCAGTACTTC. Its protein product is CAWSSGRREQYF.

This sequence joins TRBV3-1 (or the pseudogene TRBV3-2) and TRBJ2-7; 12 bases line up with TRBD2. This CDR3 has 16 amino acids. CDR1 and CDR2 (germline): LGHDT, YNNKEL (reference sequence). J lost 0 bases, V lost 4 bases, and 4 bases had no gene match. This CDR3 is CASSRPTSGSSYEQYF. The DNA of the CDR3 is TGTGCCAGCAGCCGCCCGACTAGCGGGAGCTCCTACGAGCAGTACTTC.

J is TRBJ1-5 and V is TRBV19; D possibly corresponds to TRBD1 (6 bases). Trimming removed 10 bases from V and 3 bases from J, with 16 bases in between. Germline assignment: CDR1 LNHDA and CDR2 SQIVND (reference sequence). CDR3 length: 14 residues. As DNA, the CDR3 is TGTGCCATTAGCCCGACAGGACACAATCAGCCCCAGCATTTT. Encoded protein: CAISPTGHNQPQHF.

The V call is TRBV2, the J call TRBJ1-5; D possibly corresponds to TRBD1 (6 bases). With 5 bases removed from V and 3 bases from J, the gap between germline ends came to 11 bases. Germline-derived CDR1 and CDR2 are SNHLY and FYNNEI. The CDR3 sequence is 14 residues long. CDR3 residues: CASSSDSYNQPQHF. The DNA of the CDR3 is TGTGCCAGCAGTTCGGACAGTTACAATCAGCCCCAGCATTTT.

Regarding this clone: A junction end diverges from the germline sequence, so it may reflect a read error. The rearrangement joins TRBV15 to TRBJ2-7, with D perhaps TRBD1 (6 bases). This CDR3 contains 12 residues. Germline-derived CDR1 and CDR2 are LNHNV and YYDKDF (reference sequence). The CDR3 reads CATSRDRGQVSF. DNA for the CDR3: TGTGCCACCAGCAGAGATCGGGGACAAGTCTCCTTC.

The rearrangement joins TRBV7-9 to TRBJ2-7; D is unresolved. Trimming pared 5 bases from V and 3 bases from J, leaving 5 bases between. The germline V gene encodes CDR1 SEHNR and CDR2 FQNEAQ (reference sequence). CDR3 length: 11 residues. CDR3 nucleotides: TGTGCCAGCAGCGATAACTACGAGCAGTACTTC. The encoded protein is CASSDNYEQYF.

This chain's CDR3 is CASSRGRNNSPLHF. The CDR3, as DNA: TGTGCCAGCAGTCGGGGACGGAATAATTCACCCCTCCACTTT. The chain has TRBV27 and TRBJ1-6; D perhaps matches TRBD1 (5 bases). The germline V gene has CDR1 MNHEY and CDR2 SMNVEV (reference sequence). The CDR3 sequence is 14 residues long. The ends were cut back, 5 bases at V and 5 bases at J, with 10 bases in the middle.

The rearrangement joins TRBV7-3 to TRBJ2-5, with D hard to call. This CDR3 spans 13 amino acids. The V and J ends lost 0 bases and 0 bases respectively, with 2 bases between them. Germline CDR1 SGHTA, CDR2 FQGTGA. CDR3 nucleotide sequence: TGTGCCAGCAGCTTAACGCACCAAGAGACCCAGTACTTC. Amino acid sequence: CASSLTHQETQYF.

CDR3 protein: CASRGGTPGTGELFF. As DNA, the CDR3 is TGTGCCAGCAGGGGAGGGACGCCGGGGACCGGGGAGCTGTTTTTT. V and J are TRBV11-3 and TRBJ2-2, with 7 bases that match TRBD2. J was trimmed by 5 bases and V by 6 bases; bases with no gene match: 9. The CDR3 extends over 15 amino acids. From germline, CDR1 is SGHNT and CDR2 YENEEA.

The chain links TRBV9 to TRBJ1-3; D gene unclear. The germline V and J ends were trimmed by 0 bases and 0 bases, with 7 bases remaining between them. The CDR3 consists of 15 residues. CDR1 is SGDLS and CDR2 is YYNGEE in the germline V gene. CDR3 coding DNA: TGTGCCAGCAGCGTAGAGGAGCTCTCTGGAAACACCATATATTTT. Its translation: CASSVEELSGNTIYF.

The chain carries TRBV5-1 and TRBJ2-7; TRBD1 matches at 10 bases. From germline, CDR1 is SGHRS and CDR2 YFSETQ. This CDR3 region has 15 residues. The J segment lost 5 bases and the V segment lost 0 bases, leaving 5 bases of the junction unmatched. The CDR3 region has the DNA TGCGCCAGCAGCTTGGCAGGGACAGGGGTAGACGAGCAGTACTTC. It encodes CASSLAGTGVDEQYF.

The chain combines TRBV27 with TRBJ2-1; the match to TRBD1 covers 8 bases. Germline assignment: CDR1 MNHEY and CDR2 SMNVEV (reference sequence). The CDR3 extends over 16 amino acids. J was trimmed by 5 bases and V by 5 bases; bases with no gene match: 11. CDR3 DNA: TGTGCCAGCAGTACTCGGACAGGGAGGACAGACAATGAGCAGTTCTTC. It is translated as CASSTRTGRTDNEQFF.

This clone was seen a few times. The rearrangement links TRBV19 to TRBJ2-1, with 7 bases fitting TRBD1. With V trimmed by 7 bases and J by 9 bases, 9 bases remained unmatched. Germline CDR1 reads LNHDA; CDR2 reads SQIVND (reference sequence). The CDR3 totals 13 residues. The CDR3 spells CASTETGWAEQFF. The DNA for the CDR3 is TGTGCCAGTACGGAGACAGGGTGGGCTGAGCAGTTCTTC.

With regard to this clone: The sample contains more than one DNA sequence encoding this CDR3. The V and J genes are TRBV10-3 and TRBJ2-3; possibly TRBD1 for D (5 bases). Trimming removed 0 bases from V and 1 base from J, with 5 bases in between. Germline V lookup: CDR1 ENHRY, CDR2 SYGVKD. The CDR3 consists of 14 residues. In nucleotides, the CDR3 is TGTGCCATCAGTGAGTCGACAGGCACAGATACGCAGTATTTT. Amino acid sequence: CAISESTGTDTQYF.

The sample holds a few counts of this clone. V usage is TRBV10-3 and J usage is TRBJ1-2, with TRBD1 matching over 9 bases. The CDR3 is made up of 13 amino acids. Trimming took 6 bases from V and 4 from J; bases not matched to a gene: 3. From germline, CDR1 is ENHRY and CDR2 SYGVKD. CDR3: CAIRTGGSYGYTF. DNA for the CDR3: TGTGCCATCAGGACAGGGGGGAGCTATGGCTACACCTTC.

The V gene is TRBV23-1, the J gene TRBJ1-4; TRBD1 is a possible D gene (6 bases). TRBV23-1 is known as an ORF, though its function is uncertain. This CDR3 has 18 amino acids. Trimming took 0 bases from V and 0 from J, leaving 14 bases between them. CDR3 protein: CASSQSFLRGPTNEKLFF. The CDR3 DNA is TGCGCCAGCAGTCAATCGTTCCTCAGGGGCCCAACTAATGAAAAACTGTTTTTT.

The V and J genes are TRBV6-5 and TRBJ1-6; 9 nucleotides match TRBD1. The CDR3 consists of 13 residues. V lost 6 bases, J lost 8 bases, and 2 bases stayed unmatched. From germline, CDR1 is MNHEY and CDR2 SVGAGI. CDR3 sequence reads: CASSRQGDSPLHF. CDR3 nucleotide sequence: TGTGCCAGCAGCCGACAGGGGGATTCACCCCTCCACTTT.

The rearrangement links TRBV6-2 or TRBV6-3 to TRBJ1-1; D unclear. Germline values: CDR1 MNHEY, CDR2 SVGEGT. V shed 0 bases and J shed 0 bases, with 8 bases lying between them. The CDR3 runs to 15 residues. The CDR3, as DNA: TGTGCCAGCAGTTACTCGGCAGCTATGAACACTGAAGCTTTCTTT. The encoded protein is CASSYSAAMNTEAFF.